Sequencing of this TCR beta chain was carried out in a study of blood T cells in healthy people across ages. Broader study findings: Not knowing donor CMV status may have confounded expanded clonotype changes. Per million T cells, TCR beta diversity dropped about linearly as age rose.

To note about this clonotype: What it binds is unknown.

Primed by a sample-barcoded 5' primer and a J-beta primer mix, a second PCR proceeded for about 7 to 12 cycles. MiXCR was run by TCRdb on the 5' RACE reads, yielding one entry per CDR3 protein. The data show over a million distinct CDR3 sequences, approximately 39% seen once. V gave up 1 base and J gave up 5 bases, with 11 bases separating them. CDR3 length: 15 residues. CDR1 MDHEN and CDR2 SYDVKM come from the germline V gene. The sequence came from a woman younger than 30 in good health. Source material: blood. The J gene is TRBJ1-4, the V gene TRBV28; D gene uncertain. CDR3 bases: TGTGCCAGCAGTTTATTTGGGCGTACCAATGAAAAACTGTTTTTT. Translated: CASSLFGRTNEKLFF. The complete variable domain, with remaining parts taken from reference TRBV28 and TRBJ1-4, reads DVKVTQSSRYLVKRTGEKVFLECVQDMDHENMFWYRQDPGLGLRLIYFSYDVKMKEKGDIPEGYSVSREKKERFSLILESASTNQTSMYLCASSLFGRTNEKLFFGSGTQLSVL.